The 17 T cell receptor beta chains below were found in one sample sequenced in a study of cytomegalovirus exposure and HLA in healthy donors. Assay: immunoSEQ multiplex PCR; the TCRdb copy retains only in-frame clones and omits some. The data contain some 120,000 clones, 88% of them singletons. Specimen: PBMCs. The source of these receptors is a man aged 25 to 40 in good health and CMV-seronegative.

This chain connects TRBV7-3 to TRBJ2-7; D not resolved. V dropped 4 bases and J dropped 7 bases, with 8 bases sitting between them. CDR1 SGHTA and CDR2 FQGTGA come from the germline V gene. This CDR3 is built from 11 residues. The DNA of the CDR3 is TGTGCCAGCAGCTCCCGTCGTGAGCAGTACTTC. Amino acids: CASSSRREQYF.

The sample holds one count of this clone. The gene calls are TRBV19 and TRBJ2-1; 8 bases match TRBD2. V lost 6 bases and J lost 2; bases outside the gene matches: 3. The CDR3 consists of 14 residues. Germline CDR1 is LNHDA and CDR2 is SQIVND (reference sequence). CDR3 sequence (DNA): TGTGCCAGTAGCGGGAGGGTGACCTACAATGAGCAGTTCTTC. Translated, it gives CASSGRVTYNEQFF.

The CDR3, as DNA: TGTGCCAGCGGGAGACTAGCGGAGAACACCGGGGAGCTGTTTTTT. Translation gives CASGRLAENTGELFF. The genes are TRBV7-9 and TRBJ2-2; 9 bases match TRBD2. Germline V lookup: CDR1 SEHNR, CDR2 FQNEAQ (reference sequence). The CDR3 covers 15 residues. Unmatched junction bases numbered 5, after V lost 8 bases and J lost 1 base.

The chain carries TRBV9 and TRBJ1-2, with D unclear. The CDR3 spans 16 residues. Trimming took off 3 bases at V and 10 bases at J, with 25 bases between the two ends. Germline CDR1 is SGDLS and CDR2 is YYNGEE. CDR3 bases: TGTGCCAGCAGCGGAGGGCGGGTCGGGCCTGGATTGGACTACACCTTC. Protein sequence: CASSGGRVGPGLDYTF.

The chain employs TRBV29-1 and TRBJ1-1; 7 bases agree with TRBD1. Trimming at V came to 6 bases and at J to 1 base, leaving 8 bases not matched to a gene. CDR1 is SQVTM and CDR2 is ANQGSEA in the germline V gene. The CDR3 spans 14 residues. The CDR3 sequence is CSVANRGGNTEAFF. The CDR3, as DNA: TGCAGCGTAGCAAACAGGGGAGGGAACACTGAAGCTTTCTTT.

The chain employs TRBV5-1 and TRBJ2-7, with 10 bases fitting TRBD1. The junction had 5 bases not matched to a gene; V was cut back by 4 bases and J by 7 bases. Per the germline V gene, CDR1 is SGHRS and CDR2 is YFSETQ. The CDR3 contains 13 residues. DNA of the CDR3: TGCGCCAGCAGCGTTGGGACAGGGGTTGAGCAGTACTTC. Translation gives CASSVGTGVEQYF.

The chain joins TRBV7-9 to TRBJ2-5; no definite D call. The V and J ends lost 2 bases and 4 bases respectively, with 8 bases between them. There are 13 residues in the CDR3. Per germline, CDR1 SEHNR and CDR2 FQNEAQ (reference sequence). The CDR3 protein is CASSLLGAETQYF. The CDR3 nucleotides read TGTGCCAGCAGCTTACTCGGAGCAGAGACCCAGTACTTC. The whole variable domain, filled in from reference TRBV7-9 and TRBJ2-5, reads DTGVSQNPRHKITKRGQNVTFRCDPISEHNRLYWYRQTLGQGPEFLTYFQNEAQLEKSRLLSDRFSAERPKGSFSTLEIQRTEQGDSAMYLCASSLLGAETQYFGPGTRLLVL.

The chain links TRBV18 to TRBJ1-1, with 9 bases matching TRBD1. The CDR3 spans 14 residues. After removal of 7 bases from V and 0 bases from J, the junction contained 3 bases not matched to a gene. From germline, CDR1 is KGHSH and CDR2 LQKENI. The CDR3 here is CASLQGAMNTEAFF. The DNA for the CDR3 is TGTGCCAGCTTACAGGGGGCGATGAACACTGAAGCTTTCTTT. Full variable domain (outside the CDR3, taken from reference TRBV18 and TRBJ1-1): NAGVMQNPRHLVRRRGQEARLRCSPMKGHSHVYWYRQLPEEGLKFMVYLQKENIIDESGMPKERFSAEFPKEGPSILRIQQVVRGDSAAYFCASLQGAMNTEAFFGQGTRLTVV.

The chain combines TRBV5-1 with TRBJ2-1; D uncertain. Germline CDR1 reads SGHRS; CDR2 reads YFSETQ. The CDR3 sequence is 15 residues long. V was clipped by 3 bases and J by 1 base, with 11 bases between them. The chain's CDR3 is CASSYLPASYNEQFF. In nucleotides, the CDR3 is TGCGCCAGCAGCTACCTACCCGCTTCCTACAATGAGCAGTTCTTC.

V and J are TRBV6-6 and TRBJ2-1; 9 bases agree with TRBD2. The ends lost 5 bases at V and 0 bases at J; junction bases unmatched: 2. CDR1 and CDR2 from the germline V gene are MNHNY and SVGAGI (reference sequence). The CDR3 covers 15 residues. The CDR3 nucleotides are TGTGCCAGCAGTAAACTAGCGGGCTCCTACAATGAGCAGTTCTTC. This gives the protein CASSKLAGSYNEQFF.

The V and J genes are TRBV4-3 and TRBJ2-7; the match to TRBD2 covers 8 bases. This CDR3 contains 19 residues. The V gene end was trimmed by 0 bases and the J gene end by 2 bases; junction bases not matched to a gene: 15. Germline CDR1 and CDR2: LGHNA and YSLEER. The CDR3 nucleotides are TGCGCCAGCAGCCAAGAACTCGGGTGGGCTGCGGGAGGCACCTACGAGCAGTACTTC. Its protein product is CASSQELGWAAGGTYEQYF.

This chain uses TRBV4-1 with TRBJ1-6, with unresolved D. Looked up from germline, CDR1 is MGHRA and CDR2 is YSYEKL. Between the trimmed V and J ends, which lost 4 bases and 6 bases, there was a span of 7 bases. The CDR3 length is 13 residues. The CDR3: CASSRERNSPLHF. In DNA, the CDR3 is TGCGCCAGCAGCCGCGAACGTAATTCACCCCTCCACTTT.

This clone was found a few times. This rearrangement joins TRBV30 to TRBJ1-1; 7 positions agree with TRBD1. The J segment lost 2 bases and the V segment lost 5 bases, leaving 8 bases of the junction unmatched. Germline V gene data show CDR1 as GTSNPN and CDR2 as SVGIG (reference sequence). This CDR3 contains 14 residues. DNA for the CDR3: TGTGCCTGGCTTCCGGGACAGTTCAACACTGAAGCTTTCTTT. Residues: CAWLPGQFNTEAFF. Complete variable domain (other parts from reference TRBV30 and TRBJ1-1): SQTIHQWPATLVQPVGSPLSLECTVEGTSNPNLYWYRQAAGRGLQLLFYSVGIGQISSEVPQNLSASRPQDRQFILSSKKLLLSDSGFYLCAWLPGQFNTEAFFGQGTRLTVV.

This CDR3 is CASSEDRSENGYTF. The CDR3 bases are TGTGCCAGCAGTGAAGACAGGAGCGAGAATGGCTACACCTTC. The J gene is TRBJ1-2, the V gene TRBV2, with TRBD1 as a possible D gene (5 bases). Trimming took off 1 base at V and 6 bases at J, with 12 bases between the two ends. Germline assignment: CDR1 SNHLY and CDR2 FYNNEI. The CDR3 covers 14 residues.

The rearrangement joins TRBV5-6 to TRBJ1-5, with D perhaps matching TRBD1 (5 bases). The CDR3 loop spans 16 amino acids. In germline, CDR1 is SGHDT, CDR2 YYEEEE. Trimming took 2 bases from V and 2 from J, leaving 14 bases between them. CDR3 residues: CASSFAGRLGNQPQHF. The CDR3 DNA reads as TGTGCCAGCAGCTTTGCAGGGAGGTTGGGCAATCAGCCCCAGCATTTT.

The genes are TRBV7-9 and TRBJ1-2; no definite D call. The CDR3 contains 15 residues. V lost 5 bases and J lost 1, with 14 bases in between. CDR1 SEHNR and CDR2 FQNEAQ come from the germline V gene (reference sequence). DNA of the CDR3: TGTGCCAGCAGCCCTCGGGGAGGCTTTAACTATGGCTACACCTTC. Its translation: CASSPRGGFNYGYTF.

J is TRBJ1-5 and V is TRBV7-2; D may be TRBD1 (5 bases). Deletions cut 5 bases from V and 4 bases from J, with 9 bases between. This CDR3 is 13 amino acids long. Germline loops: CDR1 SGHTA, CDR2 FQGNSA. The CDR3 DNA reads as TGTGCCAGCAGCCGGACATTGAATCAGCCCCAGCATTTT. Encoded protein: CASSRTLNQPQHF.